A selection of T cell receptor beta chains follows, all from one sample in a study of T cell repertoires in cytomegalovirus infection. TCRdb used MiXCR to reprocess the reads, holding one entry per CDR3 protein. The sample consists of about 260,000 distinct CDR3 sequences, 9.1% of them appearing once. The sample taken for sequencing was PBMCs. Receptors originate from a human donor in good health (CMV status not recorded). Some clones in this sample may be carry-over from other donors' samples. Each CDR3 is given with its conserved first and last residue. D genes are given only for firm matches. The size field is filled for only some rows; it gives once, few, many or a size class.

>few|TRBJ1-2|TRBV14|.
CASSPRADGGYTF
TGTGCCAGCAGCCCACGGGCCGACGGGGGCTACACCTTC
>many|TRBJ1-4|TRBV28|TRBD1
CASSSWTGEGEKLFF
TGTGCCAGCAGTTCGTGGACAGGGGAGGGTGAAAAACTGTTTTTT
>many|TRBJ2-7|TRBV7-2|TRBD1
CASSLTWTGGASYEQYF
TGTGCCAGCAGCTTAACTTGGACAGGGGGCGCTTCCTACGAGCAGTACTTC
>many|TRBJ2-3|TRBV7-8|.
CASTRQTDTQYF
TGTGCCAGCACAAGACAGACAGATACGCAGTATTTT
>many|TRBJ1-5|TRBV7-2|.
CASSLEGLASNQPQHF
TGTGCCAGCAGCTTAGAGGGGCTCGCTAGCAATCAGCCCCAGCATTTT
>.|TRBJ1-5|TRBV20-1|.
CSALGVDGNQPQHF
TGCAGTGCACTAGGGGTGGATGGGAATCAGCCCCAGCATTTT
>many|TRBJ1-5|TRBV6-2/TRBV6-3|TRBD1
CASSPTGVAGPQHF
TGTGCCAGCAGCCCAACAGGGGTTGCCGGACCCCAGCATTTT
>few|TRBJ1-2|TRBV6-2/TRBV6-3|.
CASMRDGQNYGYTF
TGTGCCAGCATGAGGGACGGACAAAACTATGGCTACACCTTC
>many|TRBJ2-7|TRBV7-2|.
CASSSRTEPYEQYF
TGTGCCAGCAGCTCCCGGACAGAACCCTACGAGCAGTACTTC
>.|TRBJ1-5|TRBV4-3|.
CASSQDGQGNQPQHF
TGCGCCAGCAGCCAAGATGGGCAGGGGAATCAGCCCCAGCATTTT
>many|TRBJ2-5|TRBV7-3|.
CASSLTPDYQETQYF
TGTGCCAGCAGCTTAACCCCAGACTATCAAGAGACCCAGTACTTC
>many|TRBJ2-5|TRBV7-2|.
CASSPPGVQETQYF
TGTGCCAGCAGCCCCCCGGGCGTCCAAGAGACCCAGTACTTC
>many|TRBJ2-2|TRBV27|TRBD1
CASSLPPTGGDTGELFF
TGTGCCAGCAGTCTTCCACCGACAGGGGGAGACACCGGGGAGCTGTTTTTT
>many|TRBJ1-1|TRBV7-2|TRBD1
CASSTTGTGVEAFF
TGTGCCAGCAGCACGACGGGGACAGGGGTTGAAGCTTTCTTT
>many|TRBJ1-2|TRBV6-2/TRBV6-3|.
CASSYKEGNYGYTF
TGTGCCAGCAGTTACAAGGAGGGGAACTATGGCTACACCTTC
>few|TRBJ2-3|TRBV6-2/TRBV6-3|TRBD2
CASSYEGTSGRNTQYF
TGTGCCAGCAGTTACGAGGGGACTAGCGGGAGAAATACGCAGTATTTT
>few|TRBJ2-7|TRBV30|.
CAWSAGTLPYEQYF
TGTGCCTGGAGTGCCGGGACTCTGCCCTACGAGCAGTACTTC
>many|TRBJ2-5|TRBV7-8|TRBD2
CASSLYTSGGRQETQYF
TGTGCCAGCAGCCTCTACACTAGCGGGGGGCGGCAAGAGACCCAGTACTTC
>many|TRBJ2-1|TRBV6-1|.
CASSPLVEQFF
TGTGCCAGCAGTCCGCTCGTAGAGCAGTTCTTC
>.|TRBJ2-1|TRBV7-2|.
CASSLDSPKGTIF
TGTGCCAGCAGCTTAGATTCCCCCAAGGGGACAATCTTC
>.|TRBJ2-1|TRBV7-2|TRBD1
CASSSGTDNEQFF
TGTGCCAGCAGCTCCGGGACAGACAATGAGCAGTTCTTC
>many|TRBJ2-1|TRBV7-8|.
CASSITEITNNEQFF
TGTGCCAGCAGCATCACAGAAATAACTAACAATGAGCAGTTCTTC
>.|TRBJ1-1|TRBV12-3/TRBV12-4|.
CASTKGASSNTEAFF
TGTGCCAGCACCAAAGGGGCCAGTTCGAACACTGAAGCTTTCTTT
>.|TRBJ2-2|TRBV27|.
CASSLTQGSTGELFF
TGTGCCAGCAGTTTAACGCAGGGTAGCACCGGGGAGCTGTTTTTT
>few|TRBJ1-6|TRBV15|TRBD1
CATSSSVQGVPYNSPLHF
TGTGCCACCAGCTCATCAGTCCAGGGGGTCCCCTATAATTCACCCCTCCACTTT
>many|TRBJ2-3|TRBV7-2|TRBD2
CASSVAGGPSTDTQYF
TGTGCCAGCAGCGTAGCGGGGGGCCCTAGCACAGATACGCAGTATTTT
>.|TRBJ2-2|TRBV20-1|TRBD2
CSARDPRGGPVGELFF
TGCAGTGCTAGAGACCCCCGCGGGGGGCCGGTCGGGGAGCTGTTTTTT
>few|TRBJ2-7|TRBV7-2|.
CASSQALTRREQYF
TGTGCCAGCAGCCAGGCGCTTACCCGACGCGAGCAGTACTTC
>many|TRBJ1-2|TRBV10-3|TRBD1
CAIFTGAYGYTF
TGTGCCATCTTTACAGGGGCCTATGGCTACACCTTC
>many|TRBJ1-2|TRBV7-2|.
CASSFSRQAGGYTF
TGTGCCAGCAGCTTCTCTAGACAGGCGGGCGGCTACACCTTC
>few|TRBJ1-5|TRBV6-2/TRBV6-3|.
CASRASYSNQPQHF
TGTGCCAGCAGAGCCTCATATAGCAATCAGCCCCAGCATTTT
>.|TRBJ1-5|TRBV7-9|TRBD1
CASSSGTGDNQPQHF
TGTGCCAGCAGCTCCGGGACAGGGGACAATCAGCCCCAGCATTTT
>many|TRBJ2-4|TRBV7-6|.
CASSPGGIGNIQYF
TGTGCCAGCAGCCCAGGGGGGATCGGAAACATTCAGTACTTC
>many|TRBJ1-2|TRBV6-2/TRBV6-3|TRBD1
CASKRTGAARANYGYTF
TGTGCCAGCAAAAGGACAGGGGCCGCAAGAGCTAACTATGGCTACACCTTC
>many|TRBJ1-4|TRBV7-2|.
CASSLGVEKLFF
TGTGCCAGCAGCTTAGGGGTTGAAAAACTGTTTTTT
>few|TRBJ2-7|TRBV7-7|.
CASSPEPGQQGPYEQYF
TGTGCTAGCAGCCCAGAACCCGGACAGCAGGGCCCCTACGAGCAGTACTTC
>few|TRBJ2-6|TRBV2|.
CASSETAGTGANVLTF
TGTGCCAGCAGTGAAACGGCAGGGACTGGGGCCAACGTCCTGACTTTC
>.|TRBJ2-1|TRBV19|TRBD2
CASSSPRAGANEQFF
TGTGCCAGTAGTTCCCCTAGAGCGGGAGCTAATGAGCAGTTCTTC
>many|TRBJ1-4|TRBV7-2|.
CASSRPGDNEKLFF
TGTGCCAGCAGCAGACCTGGAGATAATGAAAAACTGTTTTTT
>many|TRBJ2-7|TRBV11-2|.
CASSSPWGGLGEQYF
TGTGCCAGCAGCTCCCCGTGGGGAGGACTTGGGGAGCAGTACTTC
>many|TRBJ2-3|TRBV7-8|TRBD2
CASSLVGGRALVDTQYF
TGTGCCAGCAGCCTCGTGGGCGGGAGGGCACTCGTAGATACGCAGTATTTT
>many|TRBJ2-1|TRBV7-2|TRBD2
CASTRLASNEQFF
TGTGCCAGCACCAGACTAGCCAGCAATGAGCAGTTCTTC